This T cell receptor beta chain is from a study of identical twins. CDR3 length: 14 amino acids. Germline CDR1 reads SGHRS; CDR2 reads YFSETQ. Regarding the study as a whole: Insertion counts were lower in abundant cord blood beta clonotypes, a trend that memory repertoires did not show.

This clonotype was seen many times. Its antigen is unknown. One junction end disagrees with the germline gene, perhaps due to a read error. From the 5' RACE reads, TCRdb called clonotypes with MiXCR, one entry per CDR3 protein. The sample lists about 390,000 distinct CDR3 sequences, 9% to 10% occurring once. The receptor was derived from a woman aged 45-65 years in good health. Sequenced input: naive T cells sorted from blood. The V call is TRBV5-1, the J call TRBJ2-4, with TRBD1 matching over 7 bases. CDR3 residues: CASSSGTEGKNMHF. In nucleotides, the CDR3 is TGCGCCAGCAGCTCCGGGACAGAGGGCAAGAATATGCACTTC.